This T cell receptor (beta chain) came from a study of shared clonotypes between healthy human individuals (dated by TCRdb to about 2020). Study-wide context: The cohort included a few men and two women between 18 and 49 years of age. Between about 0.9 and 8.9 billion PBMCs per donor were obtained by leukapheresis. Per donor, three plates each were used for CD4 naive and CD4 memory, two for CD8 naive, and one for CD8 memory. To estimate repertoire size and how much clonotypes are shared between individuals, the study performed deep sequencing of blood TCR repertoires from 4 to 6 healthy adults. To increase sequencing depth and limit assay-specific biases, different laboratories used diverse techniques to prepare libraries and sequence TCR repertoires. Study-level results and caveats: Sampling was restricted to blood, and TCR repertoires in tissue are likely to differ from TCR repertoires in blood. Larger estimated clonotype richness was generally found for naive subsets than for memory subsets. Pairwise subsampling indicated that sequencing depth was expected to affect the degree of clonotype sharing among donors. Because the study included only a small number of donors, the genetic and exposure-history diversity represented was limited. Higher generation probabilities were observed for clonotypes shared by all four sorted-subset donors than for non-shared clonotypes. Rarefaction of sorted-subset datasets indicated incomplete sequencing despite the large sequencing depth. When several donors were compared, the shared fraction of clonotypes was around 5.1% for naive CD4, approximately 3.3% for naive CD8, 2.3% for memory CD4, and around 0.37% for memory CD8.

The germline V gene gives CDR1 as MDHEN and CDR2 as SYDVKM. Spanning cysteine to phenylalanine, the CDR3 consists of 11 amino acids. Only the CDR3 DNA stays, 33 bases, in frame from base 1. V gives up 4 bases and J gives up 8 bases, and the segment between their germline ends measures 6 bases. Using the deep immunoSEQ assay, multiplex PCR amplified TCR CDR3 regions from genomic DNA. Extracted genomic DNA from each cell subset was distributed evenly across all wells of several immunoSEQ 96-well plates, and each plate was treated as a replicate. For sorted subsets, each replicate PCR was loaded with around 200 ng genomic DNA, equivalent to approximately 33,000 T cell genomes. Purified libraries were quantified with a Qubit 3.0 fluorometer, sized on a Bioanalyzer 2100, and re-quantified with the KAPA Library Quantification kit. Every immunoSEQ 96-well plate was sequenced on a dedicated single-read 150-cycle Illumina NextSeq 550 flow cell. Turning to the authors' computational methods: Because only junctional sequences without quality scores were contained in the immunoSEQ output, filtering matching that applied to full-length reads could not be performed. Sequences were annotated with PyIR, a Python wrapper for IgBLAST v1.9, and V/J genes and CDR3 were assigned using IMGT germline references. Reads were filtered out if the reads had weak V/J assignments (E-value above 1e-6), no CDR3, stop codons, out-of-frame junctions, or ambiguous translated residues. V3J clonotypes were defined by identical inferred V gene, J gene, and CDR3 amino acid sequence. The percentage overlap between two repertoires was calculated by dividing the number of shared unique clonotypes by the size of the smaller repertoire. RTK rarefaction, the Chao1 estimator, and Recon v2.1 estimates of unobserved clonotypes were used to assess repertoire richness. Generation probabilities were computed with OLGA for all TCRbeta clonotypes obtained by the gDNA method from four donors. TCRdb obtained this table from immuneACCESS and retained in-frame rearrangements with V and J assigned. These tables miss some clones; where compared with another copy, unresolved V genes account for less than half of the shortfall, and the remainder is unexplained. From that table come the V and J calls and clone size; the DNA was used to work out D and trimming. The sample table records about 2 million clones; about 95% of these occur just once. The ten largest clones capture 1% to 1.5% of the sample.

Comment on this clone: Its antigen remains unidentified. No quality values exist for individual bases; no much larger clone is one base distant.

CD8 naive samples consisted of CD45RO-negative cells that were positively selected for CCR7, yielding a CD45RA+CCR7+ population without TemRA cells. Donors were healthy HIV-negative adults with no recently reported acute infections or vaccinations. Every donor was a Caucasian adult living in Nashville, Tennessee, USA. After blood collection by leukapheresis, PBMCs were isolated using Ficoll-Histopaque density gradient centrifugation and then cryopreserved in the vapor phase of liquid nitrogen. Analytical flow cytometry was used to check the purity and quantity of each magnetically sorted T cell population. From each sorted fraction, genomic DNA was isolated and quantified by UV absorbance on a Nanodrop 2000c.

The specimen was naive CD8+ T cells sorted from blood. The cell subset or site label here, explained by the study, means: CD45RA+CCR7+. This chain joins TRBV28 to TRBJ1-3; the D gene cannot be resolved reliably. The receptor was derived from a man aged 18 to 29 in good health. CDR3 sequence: CASSYADTIYF. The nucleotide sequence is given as TGTGCCAGCAGTTACGCGGACACCATATATTTT.